This T cell receptor (beta chain) was sequenced in a study of post-analysis software for immune sequencing data. The wider study: Relapsing-remitting, secondary progressive and progressive-relapsing courses of multiple sclerosis were included.

Unique molecular identifiers were built into the TCR beta cDNA libraries. TCRdb fed the PCR reads into MiXCR, producing one record per CDR3 protein. Of fewer than 700,000 distinct CDR3 sequences listed, around 40% are singletons. Findings of the study overall: Versus controls, multiple sclerosis patients showed significantly lower diversity (normalized Chao1). Roughly 5 TRBV segments occurring more often in patients than controls included TRBV5-6, TRBV5-1 and TRBV20-1. F-measure co-clustering was strong for batch-matched samples.

As regards this clonotype: Its antigen remains unidentified.

Deletions cut 6 bases from V and 6 bases from J, with 15 bases between. The CDR3 has 13 residues. The germline V gene has CDR1 DFQATT and CDR2 SNEGSKA (reference sequence). This rearrangement joins TRBV20-1 to TRBJ2-4; D remains unclear. This clonotype was sampled from a girl aged 10-17 years with multiple sclerosis. Sequencing was performed on blood. The CDR3 nucleotides read TGCAGTGCGAGTGCTAGGGTGGGAAACATTCAGTACTTC. Translating it yields CSASARVGNIQYF.